These T cell receptor beta chains were read from a single sample in a study of radiotherapy plus CTLA-4 blockade in lung cancer. Generated by immunoSEQ multiplex PCR, the TCRdb table keeps only in-frame clones and is missing some. The profile covers around 45,000 clones, with 55% to 80% appearing a single time and around 25% taken by the ten largest. The starting material was peripheral blood, obtained from a patient treated with radiotherapy plus ipilimumab. Receptor source: a human donor with non-small cell lung cancer who had a partial response to radiotherapy plus ipilimumab. The CDR3 runs from the conserved cysteine through the conserved F or W. D genes are given only for firm matches. Only some rows state a clone size, as once, few, many or a class for expanded clones.

cdr3_nt,cdr3_aa,d_call,v_call,j_call,clone_size
TGCGCCAGCAGCATACAGGGTAAGGCCCGAGAGCAGTACTTC,CASSIQGKAREQYF,.,TRBV5-1,TRBJ2-7,.
TGTGCCAGCAGCAACCAGATAGAACTAAACACCGGGGAGCTGTTTTTT,CASSNQIELNTGELFF,.,TRBV14,TRBJ2-2,.
TGTGCCAGCAGCTTAGATCAGCCGGGAACTGGAAACACCATATATTTT,CASSLDQPGTGNTIYF,.,TRBV11-2,TRBJ1-3,.
TGCGCCAGCAGCCAAGAATTAGTCCGAGTCTACGAGCAGTACTTC,CASSQELVRVYEQYF,.,TRBV4-3,TRBJ2-7,.
TGTGCCACCAGCAGAGATCGAGGGATTAGTGAAAAACTGTTTTTT,CATSRDRGISEKLFF,.,TRBV15,TRBJ1-4,.
TGTGCCAGCAGCGTAGAGGGGGGTAGCGGGGGGGCAGGAGATACGCAGTATTTT,CASSVEGGSGGAGDTQYF,TRBD2,TRBV9,TRBJ2-3,.
TGCGCCAGCAGCTCGGGACAGCCGAACACCGGGGAGCTGTTTTTT,CASSSGQPNTGELFF,TRBD1,TRBV5-1,TRBJ2-2,.
TGTGCCAGCAGCTCATCGTTCCAGGGATACCAAGAGACCCAGTACTTC,CASSSSFQGYQETQYF,.,TRBV11-2,TRBJ2-5,few
TGTGCCAGCAGCTTGGGACTGTCCTCCGATACGCAGTATTTT,CASSLGLSSDTQYF,.,TRBV5-6,TRBJ2-3,.
TGTGCCAGCAGCTTAGCCATGAACAGCCATGGCTACACCTTC,CASSLAMNSHGYTF,.,TRBV7-2,TRBJ1-2,few
TGTGCCAGCAGCCAAGATTCTAGCGGGGATTACAATGAGCAGTTCTTC,CASSQDSSGDYNEQFF,TRBD2,TRBV4-2,TRBJ2-1,.
TGTGCCTGGACACTAGATAGCAATCAGCCCCAGCATTTT,CAWTLDSNQPQHF,.,TRBV30,TRBJ1-5,medium-sized
TGTGCCAGCAGCTTAGTTGAGGGGGATGGCTACACCTTC,CASSLVEGDGYTF,.,TRBV11-3,TRBJ1-2,few
TGTGCCAGCTCACTGACTAGCGGGGGAGTTCTGGATACGCAGTATTTT,CASSLTSGGVLDTQYF,TRBD2,TRBV18,TRBJ2-3,.
TGTGCCAGCAGCTCCTTAGCGGGGCCTCAAGAGACCCAGTACTTC,CASSSLAGPQETQYF,TRBD2,TRBV9,TRBJ2-5,.
TGTGCCAGTAGTATCGGGGGGTTTTCTGAAGCTTTCTTT,CASSIGGFSEAFF,.,TRBV19,TRBJ1-1,.
TGTGCCACCAGCAGAGATCTTGAGGCTGCCGAGCAGTACTTC,CATSRDLEAAEQYF,.,TRBV15,TRBJ2-7,.
TGTGCCAGCCTAAGTTCCTACGAGCAGTACTTC,CASLSSYEQYF,.,TRBV6-1,TRBJ2-7,.
TGCAGCGTTGAAGGACAGGGCTTAGAGACCCAGTACTTC,CSVEGQGLETQYF,TRBD1,TRBV29-1,TRBJ2-5,few
TGTGCCAGTAGTATGGGACAGCCGAAGGGCTACACCTTC,CASSMGQPKGYTF,TRBD1,TRBV19,TRBJ1-2,.
TGTGCCAGCAGCGTTAGCGGGGGGATCACAGATACGCAGTATTTT,CASSVSGGITDTQYF,TRBD2,TRBV9,TRBJ2-3,few
TGTGCCAGCAGTCAAGGACAGGGAGAGCAGTTCTTC,CASSQGQGEQFF,TRBD1,TRBV2,TRBJ2-1,.
TGCGCCAGCAGCTTGGGTGGTAGCTCGTGGGATGAGCAGTTCTTC,CASSLGGSSWDEQFF,.,TRBV5-1,TRBJ2-1,many
TGTGCCAGCAGCTTAAGGAGGCTAGACACTGAAGCTTTCTTT,CASSLRRLDTEAFF,.,TRBV7-2,TRBJ1-1,.
TGTGCCAGCAGCTCTCCGGGCTATAATTCACCCCTCCACTTT,CASSSPGYNSPLHF,.,TRBV7-2,TRBJ1-6,.
TGTGCCAGCAGCGTAGATCTCCCCGGACCTCGGGGTTCTGGGGCCAACGTCCTGACTTTC,CASSVDLPGPRGSGANVLTF,.,TRBV9,TRBJ2-6,.
TGTGCCAGCAGCTCGGACAGGGGCGACTACGAGCAGTACTTC,CASSSDRGDYEQYF,TRBD1,TRBV7-2,TRBJ2-7,few
TGTGCCAGCACCATCCCCCAGGGGGGTTTGAACACTGAAGCTTTCTTT,CASTIPQGGLNTEAFF,TRBD1,TRBV2,TRBJ1-1,.
TGTGCCAGCAGCTTAGAAGACAGGGGGCAGGCTTTCTTT,CASSLEDRGQAFF,TRBD1,TRBV11-1,TRBJ1-1,.
TGTGCCAGCAGCTTGGGAACCGGGACAGGGGGTATGGGCAATCAGCCCCAGCATTTT,CASSLGTGTGGMGNQPQHF,TRBD1,TRBV5-5,TRBJ1-5,once
TGTGCCAGCAGCTTAGCGGTGGGCCCCACCTACGAGCAGTACTTC,CASSLAVGPTYEQYF,.,TRBV7-2,TRBJ2-7,.
TGTGCCAGCAGGAGGGACAGGGGCCATGGCTACACCTTC,CASRRDRGHGYTF,TRBD1,TRBV7-2,TRBJ1-2,.
TGTGCCAGCGGGACAGGGACGAACACTGAAGCTTTCTTT,CASGTGTNTEAFF,TRBD1,TRBV9,TRBJ1-1,.
TGTGCCTGGAGTATAATGTACTCGCGAGGCTACACCTTC,CAWSIMYSRGYTF,.,TRBV30,TRBJ1-2,.
TGTGCCAGCCTAGCGGGGGGGCCGACAGATACGCAGTATTTT,CASLAGGPTDTQYF,TRBD2,TRBV6-1,TRBJ2-3,.
TGCGCCAGCAGCTTGGACGGGACAGGGCGGAGCGACGAGCAGTACTTC,CASSLDGTGRSDEQYF,TRBD1,TRBV5-1,TRBJ2-7,few
TGCGCCAGCAGCCAAGGACAGGGGTGGCGCGAGCAGTACTTC,CASSQGQGWREQYF,TRBD1,TRBV4-3,TRBJ2-7,.
TGTGCCAGCAGCGTAGCTCTATCGGGGGGTGACAATGAGCAGTTCTTC,CASSVALSGGDNEQFF,TRBD2,TRBV9,TRBJ2-1,.
TGTGCCAGCAGGGATCCCGGGACAGGGAGAAACACCATATATTTT,CASRDPGTGRNTIYF,TRBD1,TRBV6-1,TRBJ1-3,.
TGTGCCAGCAGCTTGGTAACAGGGGGCCTCAATGAGCAGTTCTTC,CASSLVTGGLNEQFF,TRBD1,TRBV5-6,TRBJ2-1,.
TGTGCCAGCAGTCGCTCGGGAGAGGAGACCCAGTACTTC,CASSRSGEETQYF,.,TRBV11-2,TRBJ2-5,.
TGTGCCAGTAGTATGAGGGCCAGTGGCTACACCTTC,CASSMRASGYTF,.,TRBV19,TRBJ1-2,.
TGTGCCAGCAGCACTTGGGGGACAGGACTTAACTATGGCTACACCTTC,CASSTWGTGLNYGYTF,TRBD1,TRBV5-6,TRBJ1-2,.
TGCAGCGGAGGGAGGGCCAGCGACGAGCAGTACTTC,CSGGRASDEQYF,TRBD2,TRBV29-1,TRBJ2-7,.
TGTGCCTCTACTAGCGCGTCCTACGAGCAGTACTTC,CASTSASYEQYF,TRBD2,TRBV30,TRBJ2-7,.
TGTGCCAGCAGGGCCGGGACTCTGGGAGGTGAAAAACTGTTTTTT,CASRAGTLGGEKLFF,.,TRBV2,TRBJ1-4,.
TGTGCCTGGAGTCCGCCCGATCTAGCTCTCCCCCCCACGTCTGCAGATACGCAGTATTTT,CAWSPPDLALPPTSADTQYF,.,TRBV30,TRBJ2-3,once
TGTGCCAGCAGTCCCCAGAGCGGGAGTATCTACGAGCAGTACTTC,CASSPQSGSIYEQYF,TRBD2,TRBV7-6,TRBJ2-7,.
TGTGCCAGCAGCTTCGGTGAGACCCAGTACTTC,CASSFGETQYF,.,TRBV7-6,TRBJ2-5,.
TGTGCCAGCAGTTACTCATTGGCGGAGGGCGAGCAGTACTTC,CASSYSLAEGEQYF,.,TRBV6-5,TRBJ2-7,.
TGCAGCGTTGAACACCCCGGGACTAGCACCCAATACGAGCAGTACTTC,CSVEHPGTSTQYEQYF,TRBD2,TRBV29-1,TRBJ2-7,.
TGTGCCAGCAGCCTGGACAGGGGACACGAGCAGTACTTC,CASSLDRGHEQYF,TRBD1,TRBV5-8,TRBJ2-7,.
TGTGCCAGCAGCACCCCCGGTGGAGAGACCCAGTACTTC,CASSTPGGETQYF,.,TRBV13,TRBJ2-5,.
TGTGCCTGGAGACAGGGGAATTCACCCCTCCACTTT,CAWRQGNSPLHF,TRBD1,TRBV30,TRBJ1-6,.
TGTGCCAGCAGCGAACCTACAGGGGCGGGAAATCAGCCCCAGCATTTT,CASSEPTGAGNQPQHF,TRBD1,TRBV5-5,TRBJ1-5,few
TGCGCCAGCAGAGCGCAGGGGAATACTAATGAAAAACTGTTTTTT,CASRAQGNTNEKLFF,.,TRBV5-1,TRBJ1-4,.
TGTGCCAGTAGTCCCCAGAGTAGCGGGGGGGCTACCGGGGAGCTGTTTTTT,CASSPQSSGGATGELFF,TRBD2,TRBV19,TRBJ2-2,.
TGTGCCAGCAGCTTCCGTCCTAACTATGGCTACACCTTC,CASSFRPNYGYTF,.,TRBV7-3,TRBJ1-2,.
TGTGCCAGCAGTAGGGTCCAGGGTGGCGAGCAGTACTTC,CASSRVQGGEQYF,.,TRBV11-3,TRBJ2-7,.